The 19 T cell receptor beta chains below all came from one sample that was sequenced in a study of molecular identifiers for immune sequencing clone quantification (dated by TCRdb to the late 2010s). Libraries came from PCR. TCRdb shows the sequencer as Illumina HiSeq 4000. TCRdb handled the public reads itself, with Q25 trimming in fastp and clone calling in MiXCR, and kept productive beta chains. Every distinct CDR3 protein forms one entry, paired with its most common genes and DNA. The sample table shows 20,000 to 30,000 distinct CDR3 sequences, and about a sixth are seen once. The ten top clones hold around 0.99% of the sample. Sequencing was carried out using naive CD8+ T cells from blood, with Jurkat cell RNA spiked in. The cell subset or site tag for this specimen amounts to: FACS-sorted CD8+CD4-CCR7+CD45RA+ naive T cells. The receptors derive from a human donor in good health. Some libraries in this study had Jurkat cell RNA spiked in.

V is TRBV6-5 and J is TRBJ1-6, with a possible D match to TRBD1 (5 bases). The CDR3 is 14 amino acids. Germline V gene data show CDR1 as MNHEY and CDR2 as SVGAGI. Trimming pared 5 bases from V and 8 bases from J, leaving 13 bases between. CDR3 DNA sequence: TGTGCCAGCAGTATGAGTAGGGGACATTCACCCCTCCACTTT. Translation: CASSMSRGHSPLHF.

To note about this clonotype: Given a much more abundant clone one base away, this may be a read error. Here the CDR3 DNA reads TGTGCTAGTGGTTCCCTGAACCTCGAACGCGGGTACATAGGCGGGGAGCCGTTTTTT. Protein: CASGSLNLERGYIGGEPFF. This chain uses TRBV12-5 with TRBJ2-2, with D possibly being TRBD2 (6 bases). Germline loops: CDR1 LGHNT, CDR2 FRNRAP. This CDR3 region has 19 residues.

This clonotype has a count of ten or more. CDR3 nucleotide sequence: TGTGCCAGCAGTTTACCCCTTAGGCCCCAGCATTTT. Protein: CASSLPLRPQHF. The chain employs TRBV27 and TRBJ1-5; D remains unclear. The CDR3 sequence is 12 residues long. Germline-derived CDR1 and CDR2 are MNHEY and SMNVEV (reference sequence). Trimming removed 2 bases at V and 9 bases at J, with 8 bases between.

This clonotype was seen at least ten times. The chain combines TRBV20-1 with TRBJ2-3, with D perhaps being TRBD1 or TRBD2 (6 bases each). From germline, CDR1 is DFQATT and CDR2 SNEGSKA (reference sequence). The germline V and J ends were trimmed by 3 bases and 5 bases, with 18 bases remaining between them. CDR3 length: 15 amino acids. The CDR3, as DNA: TGCAGTGCTAGTGTTGCTAGCAAGGGGGGAGATACGCAGTATTTT. Translation: CSASVASKGGDTQYF.

On this clonotype: A much larger clone is a single base away; this may be a read error. This chain connects TRBV29-1 to TRBJ2-2; D is ambiguous. Per germline, CDR1 SQVTM and CDR2 ANQGSEA. This CDR3 has 12 amino acids. CDR3 in DNA: TGCGGCGTTGTAACGAGAACCGGGGAGCTGTTTTTT. Its translation: CGVVTRTGELFF.

Ten or more counts support this clonotype. The V call is TRBV4-3, the J call TRBJ1-1; 7 nucleotides match TRBD1. Germline trimming cut 0 bases from V and 0 bases from J; bases unmatched to any gene: 7. CDR3 length: 17 residues. Looked up from germline, CDR1 is LGHNA and CDR2 is YSLEER. The CDR3 DNA sequence: TGCGCCAGCAGCCAAGATGGTGCAGGGGGTCTGAACACTGAAGCTTTCTTT. Its translation: CASSQDGAGGLNTEAFF.

This clonotype came up many times. V gene TRBV6-1 combines with J gene TRBJ2-7; TRBD2 matches at 10 bases. The germline V gene encodes CDR1 MNHNS and CDR2 SASEGT. The junction had 14 bases not matched to a gene; V was cut back by 3 bases and J by 3 bases. This CDR3 comprises 18 residues. The CDR3 sequence: CASSDGGLAGVNSYEQYF. CDR3 coding DNA: TGTGCCAGCAGTGATGGCGGGCTAGCGGGAGTGAACAGCTACGAGCAGTACTTC.

This clonotype was counted at least ten times. The chain links TRBV7-9 to TRBJ2-5; D is possibly TRBD1 (6 bases). The CDR3 covers 15 residues. V shed 0 bases and J shed 4 bases, with 12 bases lying between them. Germline V CDR1 and CDR2: SEHNR, FQNEAQ (reference sequence). CDR3 in amino acids: CASSLAQGPRETQYF. The CDR3 DNA is TGTGCCAGCAGCTTAGCACAGGGTCCGAGAGAGACCCAGTACTTC.

This clonotype turned up a few times. The V and J genes are TRBV5-6 and TRBJ2-5, with 7 bases aligning to TRBD1. The germline gives CDR1 SGHDT, CDR2 YYEEEE. V dropped 7 bases and J dropped 7; count of bases not matched to a gene: 10. The CDR3 length is 13 residues. In DNA, the CDR3 is TGTGCCAGCTCGGGACAGCCAGGGGTGACCCAGTACTTC. Translation: CASSGQPGVTQYF.

This clonotype was seen many times. This chain joins TRBV6-5 and TRBJ2-4; no definite D call. This CDR3 spans 19 amino acids. The germline V gene encodes CDR1 MNHEY and CDR2 SVGAGI. Deletions cut 3 bases from V and 1 base from J, with 22 bases between. CDR3 residues: CASSYWGTPIPGAKNIQYF. CDR3 coding DNA: TGTGCCAGCAGTTATTGGGGTACTCCGATCCCCGGGGCCAAAAACATTCAGTACTTC.

Ten or more counts support this clonotype. The chain links TRBV6-2 or TRBV6-3 to TRBJ1-1; D may be TRBD1 (5 bases). CDR3 length: 16 residues. With 0 bases removed from V and 4 bases from J, the gap between germline ends came to 15 bases. Per the germline V gene, CDR1 is MNHEY and CDR2 is SVGEGT. This CDR3 is CASSYSLAGRGTEAFF. The CDR3 DNA reads TGTGCCAGCAGTTACTCTCTGGCGGGGCGCGGCACTGAAGCTTTCTTT.

This clonotype came up many times. This chain links TRBV7-6 with TRBJ1-1, with D unclear. CDR1 and CDR2 from the germline V gene are SGHVS and FNYEAQ. With 5 bases removed from V and 4 bases from J, the gap between germline ends came to 17 bases. The CDR3 loop spans 15 amino acids. The CDR3 here is CASSPLLHNPTEAFF. In nucleotides, the CDR3 is TGTGCCAGCAGCCCACTTCTCCATAACCCCACTGAAGCTTTCTTT.

In its sample, this clonotype was seen many times. The chain is built from TRBV19 and TRBJ2-2; 8 bases map to TRBD2. CDR3 size: 17 residues. With V trimmed by 3 bases and J by 7 bases, 13 bases remained unmatched. CDR1 is LNHDA and CDR2 is SQIVND in the germline V gene (reference sequence). The CDR3 coding sequence is TGTGCCAGTAGTATCTCGACGGGAGGGCCTTACGGCGGGGAGCTGTTTTTT. It codes for CASSISTGGPYGGELFF. The full variable domain, completed using reference TRBV19 and TRBJ2-2, is DGGITQSPKYLFRKEGQNVTLSCEQNLNHDAMYWYRQDPGQGLRLIYYSQIVNDFQKGDIAEGYSVSREKKESFPLTVTSAQKNPTAFYLCASSISTGGPYGGELFFGEGSRLTVL.

This clonotype was observed many times. The chain is built from TRBV15 and TRBJ2-3, with D perhaps TRBD1 or TRBD2 (5 bases each). V was clipped by 0 bases and J by 3 bases, with 22 bases between them. In germline, CDR1 is LNHNV, CDR2 YYDKDF (reference sequence). This CDR3 spans 19 amino acids. CDR3 sequence: CATSRDKARPGRRTDTQYF. The CDR3 DNA reads as TGTGCCACCAGCAGAGATAAGGCCCGGCCAGGGAGACGGACAGATACGCAGTATTTT. The variable domain in full, completed from reference TRBV15 and TRBJ2-3, reads DAMVIQNPRYQVTQFGKPVTLSCSQTLNHNVMYWYQQKSSQAPKLLFHYYDKDFNNEADTPDNFQSRRPNTSFCFLDIRSPGLGDTAMYLCATSRDKARPGRRTDTQYFGPGTRLTVL.

This clonotype was seen many times. This chain joins TRBV27 and TRBJ2-5; the match to TRBD2 covers 8 bases. The CDR3 consists of 16 residues. V lost 5 bases to trimming and J lost 5 bases; unmatched junction nucleotides: 13. In germline, CDR1 is MNHEY, CDR2 SMNVEV (reference sequence). The CDR3 region is CASSPTPGLVGETQYF. DNA of the CDR3: TGTGCCAGCAGTCCGACTCCGGGACTAGTAGGGGAGACCCAGTACTTC.

This clonotype has a count of ten or more. The chain is built from TRBV7-9 and TRBJ1-1; D uncertain. The CDR3 length is 13 residues. Germline V gives CDR1 SEHNR, CDR2 FQNEAQ (reference sequence). Between the trimmed V and J ends, which lost 4 bases and 2 bases, there was a span of 8 bases. DNA for the CDR3: TGTGCCAGCAGCTCCCGGTTTAACACTGAAGCTTTCTTT. Translating gives CASSSRFNTEAFF. Supplemented by reference TRBV7-9 and TRBJ1-1, the full variable domain reads DTGVSQNPRHKITKRGQNVTFRCDPISEHNRLYWYRQTLGQGPEFLTYFQNEAQLEKSRLLSDRFSAERPKGSFSTLEIQRTEQGDSAMYLCASSSRFNTEAFFGQGTRLTVV.

This clonotype was picked up many times. The rearrangement uses TRBV5-8 and TRBJ1-5; D is ambiguous. In germline, CDR1 is SGHTS, CDR2 YDEGEE. The CDR3 has 15 amino acids. V was shortened by 1 base and J by 4 bases, with 12 bases between the two germline ends. The CDR3 DNA reads TGTGCCAGCAGCTTGTCGGGCAGCCCTAATCAGCCCCAGCATTTT. It is translated as CASSLSGSPNQPQHF. The whole variable domain, remainder taken from reference TRBV5-8 and TRBJ1-5, is EAGVTQSPTHLIKTRGQQATLRCSPISGHTSVYWYQQALGLGLQFLLWYDEGEERNRGNFPPRFSGRQFPNYSSELNVNALELEDSALYLCASSLSGSPNQPQHFGDGTRLSIL.

This clonotype showed up many times. The rearrangement uses TRBV6-2 or TRBV6-3 and TRBJ2-7; D call uncertain. CDR3 length: 13 residues. V was cut by 6 bases and J by 3 bases, with 12 bases left in between. Germline-derived CDR1 and CDR2 are MNHEY and SVGEGT. CDR3: CASSPEMLYEQYF. As DNA, the CDR3 is TGTGCCAGCAGCCCCGAGATGCTCTACGAGCAGTACTTC.

This clonotype was detected ten times or more. The V call is TRBV4-1, the J call TRBJ2-3, with D perhaps matching TRBD2 (7 bases). Trimming removed 4 bases at V and 6 bases at J, with 20 bases between. This CDR3 contains 16 residues. CDR1 and CDR2 from the germline V gene are MGHRA and YSYEKL. The chain's CDR3 is CASSRGGRGNVDTQYF. The CDR3, as DNA: TGCGCCAGCAGCCGGGGGGGCAGGGGAAATGTGGATACGCAGTATTTT.